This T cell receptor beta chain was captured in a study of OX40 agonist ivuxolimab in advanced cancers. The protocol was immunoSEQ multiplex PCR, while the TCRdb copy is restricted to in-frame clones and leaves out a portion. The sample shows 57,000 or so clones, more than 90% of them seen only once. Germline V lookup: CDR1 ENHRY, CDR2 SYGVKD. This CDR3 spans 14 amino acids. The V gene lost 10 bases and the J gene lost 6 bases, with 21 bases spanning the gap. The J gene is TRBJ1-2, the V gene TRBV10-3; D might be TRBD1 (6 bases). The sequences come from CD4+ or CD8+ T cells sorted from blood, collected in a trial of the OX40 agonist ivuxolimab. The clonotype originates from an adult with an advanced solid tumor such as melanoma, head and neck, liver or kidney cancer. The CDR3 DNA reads TGTGCCACCGAATCGAGGGGGGCATCGAATGGCTACACCTTC. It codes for CATESRGASNGYTF.